These T cell receptor beta chains were read from a single sample in a study of regulatory T cells in long-lasting Graves disease. TCRdb processed the multiplex PCR reads anew with MiXCR; each CDR3 protein has one entry. The table has roughly 470,000 distinct CDR3 sequences, around 21% seen once. The sequenced sample was peripheral blood mononuclear cells (PBMCs), obtained when the disease was refractory, from a patient treated with antithyroid drugs. The receptors stem from a female donor with Graves disease. Each CDR3 is given with its conserved first and last residue. The order of the fields is V gene, D gene, clone size, J gene, CDR3 protein, CDR3 DNA. A D gene is named only where the DNA matches it firmly. The size field is filled for only some rows; it gives once, few, many or a size class.

>TRBV29-1|.|.|TRBJ1-1
CSVESDTEAFF
TGCAGCGTTGAAAGTGACACTGAAGCTTTCTTT
>TRBV6-9|.|.|TRBJ2-3
CASSYDSPSTDTQYF
TGTGCCAGCAGTTACGACAGCCCTAGCACAGATACGCAGTATTTT
>TRBV13|TRBD2|.|TRBJ2-7
CASSLAGTKQPEQYF
TGTGCCAGCAGCTTAGCTGGGACTAAACAACCCGAGCAGTACTTC
>TRBV27|.|few|TRBJ1-5
CASSLTGGAFQPQHF
TGTGCCAGCAGTCTCACGGGGGGGGCGTTTCAGCCCCAGCATTTT
>TRBV27|.|many|TRBJ1-6
CASSHRHWLDSPLHF
TGTGCCAGCAGCCACCGGCACTGGCTGGATTCACCCCTCCACTTT
>TRBV27|.|.|TRBJ1-5
CASSLSAGRLYSNQPQHF
TGTGCCAGCAGTTTATCGGCCGGGAGATTATATAGCAATCAGCCCCAGCATTTT
>TRBV30|.|many|TRBJ1-1
CAWRPQMNTEAFF
TGTGCCTGGAGGCCTCAGATGAACACTGAAGCTTTCTTT
>TRBV12-3/TRBV12-4|.|few|TRBJ2-7
CASSFEAPEQYF
TGTGCCAGCAGTTTTGAGGCCCCCGAGCAGTACTTC
>TRBV12-3/TRBV12-4|TRBD1|many|TRBJ2-5
CASSLSDREGKTQYF
TGTGCCAGCAGTTTAAGCGACAGGGAAGGAAAGACCCAGTACTTC
>TRBV7-9|.|few|TRBJ2-2
CASSLVGSYTGELFF
TGTGCCAGCAGCCTAGTGGGGTCGTACACCGGGGAGCTGTTTTTT
>TRBV28|TRBD2|.|TRBJ2-7
CASMASGKDEQYF
TGTGCCAGCATGGCTAGCGGGAAGGACGAGCAGTACTTC
>TRBV3-2|.|.|TRBJ2-7
CASSHRGTSGVSSYEQYF
TGTGCCAGCAGCCACCGCGGGACTAGCGGGGTTAGCTCCTACGAGCAGTACTTC
>TRBV19|.|few|TRBJ2-7
CASSILQGYEQYF
TGTGCCAGTAGTATCCTTCAGGGGTATGAGCAGTACTTC
>TRBV2|.|many|TRBJ1-1
CASSVSARGARTEAFF
TGTGCCAGCAGTGTTTCTGCCCGGGGGGCAAGAACTGAAGCTTTCTTT
>TRBV11-2|.|few|TRBJ2-7
CASSLESAGFEQYF
TGTGCCAGCAGCTTAGAGTCGGCCGGGTTCGAGCAGTACTTC
>TRBV4-1|TRBD1|.|TRBJ1-2
CASSQGRTGGFGYTF
TGCGCCAGCAGCCAGGGACGGACAGGGGGCTTCGGCTACACCTTC
>TRBV16|TRBD2|few|TRBJ2-7
CASSQRAGGAYEQYF
TGTGCCAGCAGCCAACGGGCGGGAGGGGCCTACGAGCAGTACTTC
>TRBV5-1|.|few|TRBJ2-7
CASSFDSPYEQYF
TGCGCCAGCAGCTTCGACAGCCCCTACGAGCAGTACTTC
>TRBV3-2|.|.|TRBJ2-7
CASSQDTTWTASYEQYF
TGTGCCAGCAGCCAAGATACTACTTGGACGGCCTCCTACGAGCAGTACTTC
>TRBV6-2/TRBV6-3|.|many|TRBJ1-1
CASRPGQGPAFF
TGTGCCAGCCGCCCCGGGCAGGGCCCAGCTTTCTTT
>TRBV11-2|.|.|TRBJ2-5
CASSQGGPGTETQYF
TGCGCCAGCAGCCAAGGGGGACCGGGAACAGAGACCCAGTACTTC
>TRBV11-2|.|many|TRBJ1-1
CASSPLFKGSTEAFF
TGTGCCAGCAGCCCCCTGTTTAAGGGGAGTACTGAAGCTTTCTTT
>TRBV20-1|TRBD2|.|TRBJ2-7
CSAQASGSSFEQYF
TGCAGTGCTCAAGCTAGCGGGAGTAGTTTTGAGCAGTACTTC
>TRBV10-3|TRBD1|few|TRBJ1-1
CAISIEGGASDTEAFF
TGTGCCATCAGCATCGAAGGGGGCGCGTCGGACACTGAAGCTTTCTTT
>TRBV30|TRBD2|many|TRBJ2-7
CAWSPPPRLAATYEQYF
TGTGCCTGGAGTCCACCGCCTAGACTAGCGGCTACCTACGAGCAGTACTTC
>TRBV4-2|TRBD2|.|TRBJ2-2
CASSQALAGVQTGELFF
TGTGCCAGCAGCCAAGCACTAGCGGGAGTCCAAACCGGGGAGCTGTTTTTT
>TRBV28|TRBD2|many|TRBJ2-7
CASSLLAGGPYEQYF
TGTGCCAGCAGCTTACTAGCGGGAGGGCCCTACGAGCAGTACTTC
>TRBV6-1|.|.|TRBJ1-4
CASSVGFEKLFF
TGTGCCAGCAGTGTAGGGTTTGAAAAACTGTTTTTT
>TRBV2|.|many|TRBJ2-2
CASGEGGENTGELFF
TGTGCCAGCGGCGAAGGCGGCGAGAACACCGGGGAGCTGTTTTTT
>TRBV12-3/TRBV12-4|.|.|TRBJ1-3
CASSYEGAGNTIYF
TGTGCCAGCAGTTATGAAGGCGCGGGAAACACCATATATTTT
>TRBV7-2|.|many|TRBJ1-2
CASSLETGGSYGYTF
TGTGCCAGCAGCTTAGAAACAGGCGGGAGCTATGGCTACACCTTC
>TRBV4-1|.|.|TRBJ1-1
CASSQVMGTEAFF
TGCGCCAGCAGCCAAGTAATGGGAACTGAAGCTTTCTTT
>TRBV27|TRBD1|many|TRBJ2-5
CASSLVGGAVQETQYF
TGTGCCAGCAGTTTAGTAGGGGGCGCGGTACAAGAGACCCAGTACTTC
>TRBV12-3/TRBV12-4|.|many|TRBJ1-2
CASSPSDLSYGYTF
TGTGCCAGCAGCCCCTCGGACCTGTCATATGGCTACACCTTC
>TRBV13|.|many|TRBJ1-2
CASSLWVSGGYTF
TGTGCCAGCAGCTTATGGGTGTCTGGTGGCTACACCTTC
>TRBV7-2|.|many|TRBJ1-1
CASSVPGANTEAFF
TGTGCCAGCAGCGTCCCAGGTGCGAACACTGAAGCTTTCTTT
>TRBV19|.|few|TRBJ2-7
CASSGFGDNEQYF
TGTGCCAGTAGTGGCTTCGGGGATAACGAGCAGTACTTC
>TRBV5-8|TRBD1|.|TRBJ1-2
CASSSGTVMNYGYTF
TGTGCCAGCAGCTCCGGGACAGTTATGAACTATGGCTACACCTTC
>TRBV4-1|.|once|TRBJ1-2
CASSPGRPNNVYTF
TGCGCCAGCAGCCCGGGCAGGCCGAACAATGTCTACACCTTC
>TRBV14|.|.|TRBJ2-1
CASSQGGLTYYNEQFF
TGTGCCAGCAGCCAGGGGGGGCTAACCTACTACAATGAGCAGTTCTTC
>TRBV19|.|.|TRBJ2-7
CASSKGGFGEQYF
TGTGCCAGTAGTAAGGGGGGATTTGGCGAGCAGTACTTC
>TRBV7-2|TRBD1|once|TRBJ1-2
CASSPGDRSYGYTF
TGTGCCAGCAGCCCCGGGGACAGAAGCTATGGCTACACCTTC
>TRBV4-1|.|.|TRBJ1-4
CASSHTGQDEKLFF
TGCGCCAGCAGCCATACGGGGCAGGATGAAAAACTGTTTTTT
>TRBV18|TRBD2|.|TRBJ2-7
CASSPRTSRPYEQYF
TGTGCCAGCTCACCGAGGACTAGCAGACCCTACGAGCAGTACTTC
>TRBV3-1|.|few|TRBJ1-6
CASSQGWGNSPLHF
TGTGCCAGCAGCCAAGGTTGGGGAAATTCACCCCTCCACTTT
>TRBV7-2|.|few|TRBJ1-5
CASSPILSNQPQHF
TGTGCCAGCAGCCCTATCCTTAGCAATCAGCCCCAGCATTTT
>TRBV12-3/TRBV12-4|.|many|TRBJ2-7
CASSSDWDALGEQYF
TGTGCCAGCAGTTCGGACTGGGACGCCCTCGGCGAGCAGTACTTC
>TRBV9|.|.|TRBJ2-2
CASSVETGVTGELFF
TGTGCCAGCAGCGTAGAGACGGGCGTCACCGGGGAGCTGTTTTTT
>TRBV7-6|TRBD2|few|TRBJ2-4
CASSLWAGGENIQYF
TGTGCCAGCAGCTTATGGGCGGGAGGTGAAAACATTCAGTACTTC
>TRBV11-2|.|.|TRBJ1-6
CASSLLGSFNVVSPLHF
TGTGCCAGCAGCTTACTCGGGAGCTTTAACGTCGTCTCCCCCCTCCACTTT
>TRBV7-8|TRBD1|few|TRBJ1-3
CASSFQQGFSGNTIYF
TGTGCCAGCAGCTTCCAACAGGGGTTCTCTGGAAACACCATATATTTT
>TRBV9|.|few|TRBJ1-6
CASSVGDGSPLHF
TGTGCCAGCAGCGTAGGTGACGGTTCACCCCTCCACTTT